This T cell receptor (beta chain) was identified during a study of cytomegalovirus exposure and HLA in healthy donors. Using immunoSEQ multiplex PCR, the repertoire was profiled, and TCRdb retains in-frame clones only, with some absent. This sample has about 82,000 clones, with 90% to 95% found just once. On this clone itself: Its specificity is unknown.

Trimming took off 1 base at V and 5 bases at J, with 14 bases between the two ends. Germline assignment: CDR1 SGHDN and CDR2 FVKESK. The CDR3 runs to 16 residues. Regarding the study as a whole: Among the CMV-associated chains, a few were confirmed in vitro as specific for CMV antigens.

This clonotype was obtained from a man aged 18 to 29 in good health and CMV-seronegative. The rearrangement joins TRBV14 to TRBJ2-2; maybe TRBD2 (5 bases). The specimen was PBMCs. The CDR3 loop is CASSQVHGKGTGELFF. In DNA, the CDR3 is TGTGCCAGCAGCCAAGTTCACGGGAAAGGGACCGGGGAGCTGTTTTTT.